This TCR beta chain was documented in a study of PD-L1 blockade in urothelial cancer. Study-level background: At 3 weeks after treatment start (second dose) and again at 6 weeks, blood was analyzed. Study results and caveats: Clonality of blood TCR below the median before treatment predicted better survival.

Time point meaning: pretreatment peripheral blood. Each patient presented with locally advanced or metastatic urothelial carcinoma. Sample numbers ranged from 1 to 8 per patient, encompassing pretreatment and on-treatment collections. Profiling relied on immunoSEQ multiplex PCR, and the TCRdb table lists in-frame clones only, not all of them. The sample lists around 60,000 clones; around 81% were seen once. Germline trimming cut 4 bases from V and 3 bases from J; bases unmatched to any gene: 6. CDR1 and CDR2 (germline): SGHKS, YYEKEE (reference sequence). CDR3 length: 15 amino acids. This clone was counted between two and nine times. The antigen is not known.

The receptor was derived from a man in his 70s with urothelial cancer. The sequencing here drew on PBMCs, taken around atezolizumab (anti-PD-L1) treatment. V and J are TRBV5-5 and TRBJ1-5, with 8 nucleotides matching TRBD1. DNA for the CDR3: TGTGCCAGCAGCCCCGGACAGGGCCACAATCAGCCCCAGCATTTT. It is translated as CASSPGQGHNQPQHF. Together with reference TRBV5-5 and TRBJ1-5, the CDR3 gives the full variable domain: DAGVTQSPTHLIKTRGQQVTLRCSPISGHKSVSWYQQVLGQGPQFIFQYYEKEERGRGNFPDRFSARQFPNYSSELNVNALLLGDSALYLCASSPGQGHNQPQHFGDGTRLSIL.